The present TCR beta chain was sequenced within a study of CD8+ T cells in alopecia areata. Study-level findings and limits: Sequences from scalp samples also cover resident alphabeta T cells of normal skin. Greater clonality was observed in lesional scalp samples, especially alopecia totalis/universalis, versus normal scalp.

This clone was counted only a few times. The antigen remains unidentified. These gene names are mouse names. The CDR3 is cut off 4 residues early in the read; its end comes from the germline J gene. This specimen includes other DNA sequences encoding the same CDR3. Once RNA had been extracted, it was reverse transcribed into cDNA to act as the sequencing template. Clones were sequenced by immunoSEQ multiplex PCR, and TCRdb holds only the in-frame ones, with some missing. This table holds 200,000 to 300,000 clones with no singletons; the top ten claim approximately 1.2%. CD4, CD8alpha, NKG2D, NKG2ACE and other markers were used to sort pooled cutaneous lymph node cells. The CDR3 extends over 14 amino acids. The V and J ends lost 5 bases and 3 bases, in that order; junction bases with no gene match: 3. Germline-derived CDR1 and CDR2 are FNHDT and SITEND (reference sequence).

V and J are TRBV19 and TRBJ2-1; 9 nucleotides line up with TRBD1. The source material was CD4+ T cells sorted from a lymph node. The receptor was isolated from a C3H/HeJ mouse with alopecia areata. The strain's MHC haplotype is H2-k. This chain's CDR3 is CASSPGQGYAEQFF. CDR3 DNA, as far as it was read: TGTGCCAGCAGCCCGGGACAGGGCTATGCT.